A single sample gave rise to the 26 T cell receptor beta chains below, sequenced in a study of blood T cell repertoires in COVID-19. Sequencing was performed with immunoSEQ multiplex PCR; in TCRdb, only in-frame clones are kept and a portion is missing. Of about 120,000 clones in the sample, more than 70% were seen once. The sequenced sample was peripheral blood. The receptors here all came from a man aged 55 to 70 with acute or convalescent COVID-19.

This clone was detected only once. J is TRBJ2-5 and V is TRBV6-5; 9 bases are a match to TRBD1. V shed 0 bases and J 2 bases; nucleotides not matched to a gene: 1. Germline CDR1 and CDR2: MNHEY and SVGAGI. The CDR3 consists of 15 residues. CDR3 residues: CASSYSGQGQETQYF. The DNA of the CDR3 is TGTGCCAGCAGTTACTCGGGACAGGGACAAGAGACCCAGTACTTC.

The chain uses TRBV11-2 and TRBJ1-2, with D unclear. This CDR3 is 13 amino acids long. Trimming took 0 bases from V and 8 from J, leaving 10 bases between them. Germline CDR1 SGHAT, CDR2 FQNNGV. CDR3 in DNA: TGTGCCAGCAGCTTAGATAGAGCGGGGGGCTACACCTTC. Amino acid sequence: CASSLDRAGGYTF.

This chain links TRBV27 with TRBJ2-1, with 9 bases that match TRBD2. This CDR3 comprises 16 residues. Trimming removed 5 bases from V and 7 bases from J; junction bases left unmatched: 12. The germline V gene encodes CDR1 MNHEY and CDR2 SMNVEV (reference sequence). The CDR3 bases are TGTGCCAGCAGTCCCCTTTTATCCGCGGGAGGGAATGAGCAGTTCTTC. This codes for CASSPLLSAGGNEQFF.

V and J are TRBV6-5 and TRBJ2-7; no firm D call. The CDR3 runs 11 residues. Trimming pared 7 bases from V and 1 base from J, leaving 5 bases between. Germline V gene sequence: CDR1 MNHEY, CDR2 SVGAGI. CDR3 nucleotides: TGTGCCAGCATGTCTTCCTACGAGCAGTACTTC. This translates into CASMSSYEQYF.

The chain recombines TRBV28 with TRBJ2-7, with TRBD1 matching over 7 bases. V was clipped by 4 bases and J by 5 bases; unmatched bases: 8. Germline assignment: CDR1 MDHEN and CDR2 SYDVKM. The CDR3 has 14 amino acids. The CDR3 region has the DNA TGTGCCAGCAGTTCCCAACAGGGGACCCACGAGCAGTACTTC. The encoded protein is CASSSQQGTHEQYF.

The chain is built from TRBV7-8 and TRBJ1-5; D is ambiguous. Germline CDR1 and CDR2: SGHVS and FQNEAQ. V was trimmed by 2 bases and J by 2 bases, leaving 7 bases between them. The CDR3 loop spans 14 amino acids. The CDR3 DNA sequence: TGTGCCAGCAGCTTAAGTTCAGGCAATCAGCCCCAGCATTTT. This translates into CASSLSSGNQPQHF.

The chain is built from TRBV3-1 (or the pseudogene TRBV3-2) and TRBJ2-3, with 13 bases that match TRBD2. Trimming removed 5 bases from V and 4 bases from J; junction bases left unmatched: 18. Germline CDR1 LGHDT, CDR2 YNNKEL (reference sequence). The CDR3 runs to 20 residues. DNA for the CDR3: TGTGCCAGCAGCTTTCGAACCGGGACTAGCGGGACCTCGCGGCCAGATACGCAGTATTTT. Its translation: CASSFRTGTSGTSRPDTQYF.

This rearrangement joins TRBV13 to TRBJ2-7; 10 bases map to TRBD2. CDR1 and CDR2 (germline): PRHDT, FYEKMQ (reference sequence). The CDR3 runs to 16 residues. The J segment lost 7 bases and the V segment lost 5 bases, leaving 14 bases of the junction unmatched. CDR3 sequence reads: CASSPEWLAGDGEQYF. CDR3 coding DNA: TGTGCCAGCAGCCCGGAGTGGCTAGCGGGAGATGGGGAGCAGTACTTC.

The DNA of the CDR3 is TGTGCCAGCAGCTTGGAACAGGCGGAAAAACTGTTTTTT. Translation gives CASSLEQAEKLFF. The J gene is TRBJ1-4, the V gene TRBV5-4; TRBD1 might be the D (5 bases). Germline lookup yields CDR1 SGHNT and CDR2 YYREEE (reference sequence). There are 13 residues in the CDR3. The V end was cut by 0 bases, the J end by 8 bases, with 8 bases between.

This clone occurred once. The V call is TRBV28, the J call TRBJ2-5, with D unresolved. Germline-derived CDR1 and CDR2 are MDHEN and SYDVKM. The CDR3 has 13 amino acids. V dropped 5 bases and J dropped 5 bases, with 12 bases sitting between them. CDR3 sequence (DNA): TGTGCCAGCAGTCCCCGGGTCGCGGAGACCCAGTACTTC. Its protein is CASSPRVAETQYF.

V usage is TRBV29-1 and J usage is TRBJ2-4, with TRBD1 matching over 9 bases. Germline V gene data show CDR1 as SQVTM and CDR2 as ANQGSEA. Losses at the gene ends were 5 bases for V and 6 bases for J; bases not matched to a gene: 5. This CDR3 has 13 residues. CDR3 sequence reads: CSVLLTGGNIQYF. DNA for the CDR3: TGCAGCGTTTTACTGACAGGGGGAAACATTCAGTACTTC.

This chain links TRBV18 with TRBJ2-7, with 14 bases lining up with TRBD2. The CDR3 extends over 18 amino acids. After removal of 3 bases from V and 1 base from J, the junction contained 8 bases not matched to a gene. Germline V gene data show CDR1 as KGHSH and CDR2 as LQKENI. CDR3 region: CASSPGLAGGTGSYEQYF. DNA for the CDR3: TGTGCCAGCTCACCTGGACTAGCGGGAGGAACGGGGTCCTACGAGCAGTACTTC.

The CDR3 DNA sequence: TGCGCCAGCAGCTTGGCAGGGCAGGGGAACACCGGGGAGCTGTTTTTT. Translation: CASSLAGQGNTGELFF. The rearrangement joins TRBV5-1 to TRBJ2-2; perhaps TRBD1 as D (5 bases). This CDR3 region has 16 residues. Trimming took 0 bases from V and 1 from J, leaving 10 bases between them. Germline lookup yields CDR1 SGHRS and CDR2 YFSETQ.

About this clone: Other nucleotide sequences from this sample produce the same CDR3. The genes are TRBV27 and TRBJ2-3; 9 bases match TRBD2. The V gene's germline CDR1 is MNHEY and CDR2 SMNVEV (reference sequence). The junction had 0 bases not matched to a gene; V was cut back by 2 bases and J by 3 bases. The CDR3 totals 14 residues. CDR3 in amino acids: CASSLAGGTDTQYF. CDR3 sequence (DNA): TGTGCCAGCAGTTTAGCGGGAGGGACAGATACGCAGTATTTT.

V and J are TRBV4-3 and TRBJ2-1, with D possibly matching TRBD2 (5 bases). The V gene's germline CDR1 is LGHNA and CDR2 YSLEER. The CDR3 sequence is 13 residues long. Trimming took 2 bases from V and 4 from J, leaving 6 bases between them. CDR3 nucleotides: TGCGCCAGCAGCCAAACGGGATACAATGAGCAGTTCTTC. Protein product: CASSQTGYNEQFF.

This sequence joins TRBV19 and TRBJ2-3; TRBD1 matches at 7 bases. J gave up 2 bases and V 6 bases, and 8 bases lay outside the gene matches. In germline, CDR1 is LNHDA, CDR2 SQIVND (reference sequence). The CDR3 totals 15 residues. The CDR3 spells CASSLGTELTDTQYF. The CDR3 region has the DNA TGTGCCAGTAGCCTCGGGACAGAGCTCACAGATACGCAGTATTTT. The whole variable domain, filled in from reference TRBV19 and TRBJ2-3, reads DGGITQSPKYLFRKEGQNVTLSCEQNLNHDAMYWYRQDPGQGLRLIYYSQIVNDFQKGDIAEGYSVSREKKESFPLTVTSAQKNPTAFYLCASSLGTELTDTQYFGPGTRLTVL.

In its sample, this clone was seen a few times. The chain's CDR3 is CASSSAKGVRAYEQYF. The DNA for the CDR3 is TGTGCCAGCAGCTCTGCGAAGGGGGTAAGAGCCTACGAGCAGTACTTC. This sequence joins TRBV7-9 and TRBJ2-7, with a possible D match to TRBD1 (6 bases). This CDR3 is built from 16 residues. CDR1 and CDR2 (germline): SEHNR, FQNEAQ (reference sequence). V was trimmed by 4 bases and J by 2 bases, leaving 18 bases between them. The variable domain in full, completed from reference TRBV7-9 and TRBJ2-7, reads DTGVSQNPRHKITKRGQNVTFRCDPISEHNRLYWYRQTLGQGPEFLTYFQNEAQLEKSRLLSDRFSAERPKGSFSTLEIQRTEQGDSAMYLCASSSAKGVRAYEQYFGPGTRLTVT.

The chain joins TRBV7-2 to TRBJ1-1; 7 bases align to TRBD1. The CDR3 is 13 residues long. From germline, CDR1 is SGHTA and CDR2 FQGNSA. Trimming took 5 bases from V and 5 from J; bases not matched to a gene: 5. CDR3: CASSPGGRTEAFF. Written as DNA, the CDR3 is TGTGCCAGCAGCCCAGGGGGGAGGACTGAAGCTTTCTTT.

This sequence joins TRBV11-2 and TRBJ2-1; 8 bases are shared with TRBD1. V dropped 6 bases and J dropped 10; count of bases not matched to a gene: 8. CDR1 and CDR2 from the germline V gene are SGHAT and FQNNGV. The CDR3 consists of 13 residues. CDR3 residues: CASSPQGAGEQFF. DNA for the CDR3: TGTGCCAGCAGTCCGCAGGGGGCAGGGGAGCAGTTCTTC.

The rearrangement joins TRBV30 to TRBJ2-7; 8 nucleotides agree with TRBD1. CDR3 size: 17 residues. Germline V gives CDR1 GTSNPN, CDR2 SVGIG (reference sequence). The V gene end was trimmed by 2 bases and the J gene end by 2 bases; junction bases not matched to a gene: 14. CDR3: CAWSTNGQGKGTYEQYF. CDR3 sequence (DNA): TGTGCCTGGAGTACAAATGGACAGGGAAAGGGGACCTACGAGCAGTACTTC. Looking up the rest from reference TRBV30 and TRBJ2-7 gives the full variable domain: SQTIHQWPATLVQPVGSPLSLECTVEGTSNPNLYWYRQAAGRGLQLLFYSVGIGQISSEVPQNLSASRPQDRQFILSSKKLLLSDSGFYLCAWSTNGQGKGTYEQYFGPGTRLTVT.

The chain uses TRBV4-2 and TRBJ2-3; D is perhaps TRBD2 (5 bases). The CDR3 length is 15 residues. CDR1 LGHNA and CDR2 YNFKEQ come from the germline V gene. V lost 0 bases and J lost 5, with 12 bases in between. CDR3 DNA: TGTGCCAGCAGCCAAGATGAGGGAGACCGAGATACGCAGTATTTT. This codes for CASSQDEGDRDTQYF.

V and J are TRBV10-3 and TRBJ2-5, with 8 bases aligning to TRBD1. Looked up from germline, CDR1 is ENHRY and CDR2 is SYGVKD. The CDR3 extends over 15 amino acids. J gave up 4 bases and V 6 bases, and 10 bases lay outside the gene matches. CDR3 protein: CAIRRGQGGRETQYF. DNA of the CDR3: TGTGCCATCAGACGCGGACAGGGTGGGCGAGAGACCCAGTACTTC.

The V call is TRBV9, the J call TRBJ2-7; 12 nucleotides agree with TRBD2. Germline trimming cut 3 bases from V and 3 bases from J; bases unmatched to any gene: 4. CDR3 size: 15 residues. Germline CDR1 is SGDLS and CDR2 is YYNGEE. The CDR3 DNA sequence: TGTGCCAGCAGCGCGACTAGCGGGAGCTTCTACGAGCAGTACTTC. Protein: CASSATSGSFYEQYF.

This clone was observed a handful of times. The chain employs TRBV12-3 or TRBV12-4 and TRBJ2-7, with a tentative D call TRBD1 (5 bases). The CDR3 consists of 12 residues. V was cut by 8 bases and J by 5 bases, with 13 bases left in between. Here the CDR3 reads CASGRGGHEQYF. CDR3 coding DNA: TGTGCCAGCGGAAGGGGCGGCCACGAGCAGTACTTC.

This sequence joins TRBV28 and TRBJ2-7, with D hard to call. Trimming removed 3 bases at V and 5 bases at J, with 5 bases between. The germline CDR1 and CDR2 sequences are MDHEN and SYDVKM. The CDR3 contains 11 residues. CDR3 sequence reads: CASSFLDEQYF. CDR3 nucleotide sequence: TGTGCCAGCAGTTTCTTAGACGAGCAGTACTTC.

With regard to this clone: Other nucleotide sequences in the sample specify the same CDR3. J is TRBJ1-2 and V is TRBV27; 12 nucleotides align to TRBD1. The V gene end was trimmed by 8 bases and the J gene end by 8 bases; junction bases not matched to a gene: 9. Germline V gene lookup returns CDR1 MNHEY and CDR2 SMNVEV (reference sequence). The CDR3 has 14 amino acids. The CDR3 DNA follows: TGTGCCAGCTCCCCGGGACAGGGGGCGGGCGGCTACACCTTC. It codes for CASSPGQGAGGYTF.